These 17 T cell receptor beta chains were all obtained from the same sample, sequenced in a study of cytomegalovirus exposure and HLA in healthy donors. PCR involved 60 Vbeta and 13 Jbeta primers. Produced via immunoSEQ multiplex PCR; TCRdb's table is partial and in-frame only. Recorded for this sample: around 130,000 clones. Sequences were obtained from PBMCs. These receptors originate from an older woman in good health and CMV-seronegative.

This sequence joins TRBV6-6 and TRBJ2-7; 10 bases fit TRBD1. Germline lookup yields CDR1 MNHNY and CDR2 SVGAGI (reference sequence). The CDR3 covers 14 residues. V was pared by 5 bases and J by 3 bases, with 4 bases of the junction left unmatched. The CDR3 DNA sequence: TGTGCCAGCAGTCCTGACAGGGGGCGCTACGAGCAGTACTTC. Protein sequence: CASSPDRGRYEQYF.

V usage is TRBV6-1 and J usage is TRBJ2-7; 7 nucleotides align to TRBD2. Germline V gives CDR1 MNHNS, CDR2 SASEGT. Trimming cost V 7 bases and J 6 bases; bases outside gene matches: 9. This CDR3 has 13 residues. CDR3 sequence: CASMRVREGEQYF. The CDR3 bases are TGTGCCAGCATGAGGGTCAGGGAGGGCGAGCAGTACTTC.

The chain uses TRBV7-3 and TRBJ2-6, with D perhaps TRBD2 (5 bases). This CDR3 is 14 amino acids long. Trimming took off 3 bases at V and 4 bases at J, with 7 bases between the two ends. Per the germline V gene, CDR1 is SGHTA and CDR2 is FQGTGA. This chain's CDR3 is CASSFSAGANVLTF. The CDR3 bases are TGTGCCAGCAGCTTTAGCGCGGGGGCCAACGTCCTGACTTTC.

The CDR3 bases are TGTGCCAGCAGCACTGGGGACAGGGTGAACACTGAAGCTTTCTTT. Protein product: CASSTGDRVNTEAFF. The chain is built from TRBV7-9 and TRBJ1-1; 9 bases agree with TRBD1. This CDR3 is 15 amino acids long. The V and J ends lost 5 bases and 0 bases, in that order; junction bases with no gene match: 4. Germline CDR1 is SEHNR and CDR2 is FQNEAQ (reference sequence).

The rearrangement links TRBV27 to TRBJ2-7; D possibly corresponds to TRBD2 (6 bases). Germline lookup yields CDR1 MNHEY and CDR2 SMNVEV (reference sequence). The CDR3 sequence is 14 residues long. Trimming shortened V by 7 bases and J by 0 bases, and 13 bases separated the two germline ends. CDR3 loop: CASTASGRSYEQYF. CDR3 in DNA: TGTGCCAGCACCGCCAGCGGGCGCTCCTACGAGCAGTACTTC.

J is TRBJ2-2 and V is TRBV6-1, with D possibly being TRBD1 (6 bases). CDR3 length: 13 residues. The germline V gene has CDR1 MNHNS and CDR2 SASEGT. V lost 6 bases and J 5 bases, leaving 10 bases between the germline ends. CDR3 residues: CASRHRVTGELFF. The DNA of the CDR3 is TGTGCCAGCAGGCACAGGGTGACCGGGGAGCTGTTTTTT.

This chain links TRBV9 with TRBJ2-1, with 11 bases matching TRBD1. Germline V lookup: CDR1 SGDLS, CDR2 YYNGEE. The CDR3 is 16 amino acids. Trimming at V came to 4 bases and at J to 6 bases, leaving 9 bases not matched to a gene. The CDR3 DNA sequence: TGTGCCAGCAGCCCGTTCTTCGGGACAGGGGGCAATGAGCAGTTCTTC. Protein: CASSPFFGTGGNEQFF.

The CDR3 loop reads CASSFLADGNEQFF. CDR3 coding DNA: TGTGCCAGCAGTTTCCTAGCGGACGGCAATGAGCAGTTCTTC. This chain connects TRBV6-4 to TRBJ2-1; 7 bases align to TRBD2. Germline V gene sequence: CDR1 MRHNA, CDR2 SNTAGT. The CDR3 contains 14 residues. The V segment lost 5 bases and the J segment 6 bases; nucleotides outside the gene matches: 7.

V and J are TRBV5-1 and TRBJ1-1; D possibly corresponds to TRBD1 (6 bases). The CDR3 has 13 residues. V lost 4 bases to trimming and J lost 5 bases, with 12 bases between them. Per germline, CDR1 SGHRS and CDR2 YFSETQ. The CDR3 spells CASSGDIRTEAFF. DNA of the CDR3: TGCGCCAGCAGCGGGGACATTCGGACTGAAGCTTTCTTT. The whole variable domain, remainder taken from reference TRBV5-1 and TRBJ1-1, is KAGVTQTPRYLIKTRGQQVTLSCSPISGHRSVSWYQQTPGQGLQFLFEYFSETQRNKGNFPGRFSGRQFSNSRSEMNVSTLELGDSALYLCASSGDIRTEAFFGQGTRLTVV.

The chain employs TRBV7-3 and TRBJ2-2; D is perhaps TRBD2 (5 bases). The CDR3 loop spans 13 amino acids. V shed 4 bases and J shed 8 bases, with 11 bases lying between them. The germline gives CDR1 SGHTA, CDR2 FQGTGA. CDR3 DNA sequence: TGTGCCAGCAGCTCGGGGTGGGGAGGGGAGCTGTTTTTT. Protein sequence: CASSSGWGGELFF.

CDR3 residues: CASSGTDRNTGELFF. The CDR3 DNA sequence: TGTGCCAGCAGCGGTACAGATAGGAACACCGGGGAGCTGTTTTTT. The genes are TRBV7-9 and TRBJ2-2; D gene ambiguous. The V gene lost 5 bases and the J gene lost 1 base, with 11 bases spanning the gap. The CDR3 loop spans 15 amino acids. Germline loops: CDR1 SEHNR, CDR2 FQNEAQ (reference sequence). The full variable domain, completed using reference TRBV7-9 and TRBJ2-2, is DTGVSQNPRHKITKRGQNVTFRCDPISEHNRLYWYRQTLGQGPEFLTYFQNEAQLEKSRLLSDRFSAERPKGSFSTLEIQRTEQGDSAMYLCASSGTDRNTGELFFGEGSRLTVL.

The chain is built from TRBV7-8 and TRBJ1-3; 8 nucleotides match TRBD1. CDR3 length: 15 residues. V dropped 4 bases and J dropped 6; count of bases not matched to a gene: 8. CDR1 SGHVS and CDR2 FQNEAQ come from the germline V gene. The CDR3 reads CASSSRTGRENTIYF. CDR3 coding DNA: TGTGCCAGCAGCTCTCGGACAGGGAGGGAAAACACCATATATTTT.

The chain is built from TRBV7-2 and TRBJ1-5; TRBD1 matches 8 bases. The germline gives CDR1 SGHTA, CDR2 FQGNSA. V was pared by 4 bases and J by 7 bases, with 9 bases of the junction left unmatched. The CDR3 has 15 amino acids. CDR3 bases: TGTGCCAGCAGCTCCCCCGGACAGGGCTACCAGCCCCAGCATTTT. Residues: CASSSPGQGYQPQHF.

V usage is TRBV7-9 and J usage is TRBJ2-7; possible D gene TRBD2, 5 bases. Trimming removed 3 bases from V and 2 bases from J, with 11 bases in between. The germline gives CDR1 SEHNR, CDR2 FQNEAQ (reference sequence). The CDR3 contains 14 residues. CDR3 amino acids: CASSFGSGPYEQYF. CDR3 nucleotides: TGTGCCAGCAGCTTCGGCAGCGGCCCCTACGAGCAGTACTTC.

This chain joins TRBV7-6 and TRBJ1-1; 11 nucleotides match TRBD1. CDR3 length equals 14 residues. Trimming took 5 bases from V and 7 from J; bases not matched to a gene: 6. Germline V gene data show CDR1 as SGHVS and CDR2 as FNYEAQ. This chain's CDR3 is CASSIPGTGGEAFF. DNA of the CDR3: TGTGCCAGCAGCATCCCCGGGACAGGGGGTGAAGCTTTCTTT.

The V call is TRBV5-1, the J call TRBJ1-1; 8 nucleotides align to TRBD1. Trimming at V came to 5 bases and at J to 3 bases, leaving 9 bases not matched to a gene. Germline-derived CDR1 and CDR2 are SGHRS and YFSETQ. The CDR3 contains 15 residues. This CDR3 is CASRDKGQGDTEAFF. The CDR3 nucleotides read TGCGCCAGCAGAGATAAAGGACAGGGCGACACTGAAGCTTTCTTT.

This chain links TRBV5-4 with TRBJ2-7; 9 nucleotides agree with TRBD2. V shed 4 bases, J shed 7 bases, and the junction held 15 bases outside the gene matches. Germline CDR1 is SGHNT and CDR2 is YYREEE (reference sequence). The CDR3 is made up of 16 amino acids. CDR3 amino acids: CASSPDSGSGMGEQYF. In DNA, the CDR3 is TGTGCCAGCAGCCCAGATAGCGGGAGTGGGATGGGGGAGCAGTACTTC.